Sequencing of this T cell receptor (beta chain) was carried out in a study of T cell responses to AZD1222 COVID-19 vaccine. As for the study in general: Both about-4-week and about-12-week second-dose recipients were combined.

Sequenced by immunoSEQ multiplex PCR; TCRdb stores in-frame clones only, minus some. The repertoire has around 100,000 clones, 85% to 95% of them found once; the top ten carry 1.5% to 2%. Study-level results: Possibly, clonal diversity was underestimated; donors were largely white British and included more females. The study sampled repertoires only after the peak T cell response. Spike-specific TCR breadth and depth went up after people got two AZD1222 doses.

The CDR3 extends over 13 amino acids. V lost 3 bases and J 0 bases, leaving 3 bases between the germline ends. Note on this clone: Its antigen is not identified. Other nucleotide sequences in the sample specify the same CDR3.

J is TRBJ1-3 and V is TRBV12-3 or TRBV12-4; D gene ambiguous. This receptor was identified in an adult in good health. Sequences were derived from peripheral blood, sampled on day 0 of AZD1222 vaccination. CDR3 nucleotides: TGTGCCAGCAGTTTCAGCTCTGGAAACACCATATATTTT. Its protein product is CASSFSSGNTIYF.